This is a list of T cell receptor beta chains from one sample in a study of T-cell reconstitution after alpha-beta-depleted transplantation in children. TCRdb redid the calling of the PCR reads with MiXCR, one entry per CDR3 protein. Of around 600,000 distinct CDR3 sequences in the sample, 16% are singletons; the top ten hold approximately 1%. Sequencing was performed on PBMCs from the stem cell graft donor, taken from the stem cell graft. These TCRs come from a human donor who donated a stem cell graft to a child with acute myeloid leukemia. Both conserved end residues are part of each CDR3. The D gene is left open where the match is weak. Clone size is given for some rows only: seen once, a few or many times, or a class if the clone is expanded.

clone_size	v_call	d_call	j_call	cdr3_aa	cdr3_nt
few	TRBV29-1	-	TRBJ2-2	CSVDTPEGAGELFF	TGCAGCGTTGATACCCCGGAGGGTGCCGGGGAGCTGTTTTTT
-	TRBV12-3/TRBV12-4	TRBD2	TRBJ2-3	CASSLGLAGGYTDTQYF	TGTGCCAGCAGTTTAGGACTAGCGGGGGGGTACACAGATACGCAGTATTTT
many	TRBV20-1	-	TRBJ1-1	CSVTEADPEAFF	TGCAGTGTGACCGAGGCGGACCCTGAAGCTTTCTTT
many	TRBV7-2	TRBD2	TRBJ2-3	CASSWTSGGAVDTQYF	TGTGCCAGCAGCTGGACTAGCGGGGGGGCTGTAGATACGCAGTATTTT
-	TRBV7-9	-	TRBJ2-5	CASSLVGTQGQETQYF	TGTGCCAGCAGCTTAGTGGGAACCCAGGGCCAAGAGACCCAGTACTTC
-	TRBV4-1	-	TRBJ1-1	CASSQEQGTEAFF	TGCGCCAGCAGCCAAGAGCAAGGCACTGAAGCTTTCTTT
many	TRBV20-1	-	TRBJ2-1	CSLEGTPNEQFF	TGCAGTCTGGAAGGGACTCCCAATGAGCAGTTCTTC
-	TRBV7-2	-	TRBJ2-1	CASSLKGHEQFF	TGTGCCAGCAGCTTAAAGGGACATGAGCAGTTCTTC
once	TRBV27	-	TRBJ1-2	CASSLSVSNYGYTF	TGTGCCAGCAGTTTATCAGTATCTAACTATGGCTACACCTTC
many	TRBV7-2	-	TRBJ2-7	CASSLPYPAAEQYF	TGTGCCAGCAGCTTACCATACCCCGCGGCCGAGCAGTACTTC
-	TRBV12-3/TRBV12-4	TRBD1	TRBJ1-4	CASSPSPPDRFANEKLFF	TGTGCCAGCAGTCCTAGCCCCCCGGACAGGTTCGCTAATGAAAAACTGTTTTTT
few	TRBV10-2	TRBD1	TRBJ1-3	CANSTGKPYSGNTIYF	TGCGCCAACTCGACAGGGAAGCCCTACTCTGGAAACACCATATATTTT
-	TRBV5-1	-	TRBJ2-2	CASTDSPPSSNTGELFF	TGCGCCAGCACAGACAGTCCTCCGTCGTCGAACACCGGGGAGCTGTTTTTT
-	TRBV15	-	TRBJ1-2	CATESNYGYTF	TGTGCCACCGAGTCCAACTATGGCTACACCTTC
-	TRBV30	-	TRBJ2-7	CAWSRGVTYEQYF	TGTGCCTGGAGTCGTGGCGTGACCTACGAGCAGTACTTC
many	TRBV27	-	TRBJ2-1	CASSPPLDRTNNEQFF	TGTGCCAGCAGTCCTCCACTGGATCGGACTAACAATGAGCAGTTCTTC
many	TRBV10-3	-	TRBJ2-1	CAISEFTSSYNEQFF	TGTGCCATCAGTGAATTCACCAGCTCCTACAATGAGCAGTTCTTC
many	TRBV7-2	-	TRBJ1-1	CASSLGFPNTEAFF	TGTGCCAGCAGCTTAGGGTTTCCGAACACTGAAGCTTTCTTT
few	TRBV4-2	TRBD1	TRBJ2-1	CASSEVTGASYNEQFF	TGTGCCAGCAGCGAAGTGACAGGGGCCTCCTACAATGAGCAGTTCTTC
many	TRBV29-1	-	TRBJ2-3	CSVESPAGLTDTQYF	TGCAGCGTTGAAAGTCCAGCGGGTCTGACAGATACGCAGTATTTT
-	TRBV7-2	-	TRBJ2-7	CASSNPGDVDEQYF	TGTGCCAGCAGCAACCCAGGGGATGTCGACGAGCAGTACTTC
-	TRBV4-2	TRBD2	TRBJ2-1	CASSQDLSGGNYNEQFF	TGTGCCAGCAGCCAAGACCTTTCGGGGGGGAACTACAATGAGCAGTTCTTC
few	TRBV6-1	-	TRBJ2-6	CASRGRFSGANVLTF	TGTGCCAGCAGAGGACGTTTTTCTGGGGCCAACGTCCTGACTTTC
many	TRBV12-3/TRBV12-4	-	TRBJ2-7	CASSLIGGSSYEQYF	TGTGCCAGCAGTTTGATTGGGGGGAGCTCCTACGAGCAGTACTTC
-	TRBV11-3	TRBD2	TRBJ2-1	CASSPRGGGSYNEQFF	TGTGCCAGCAGCCCGCGGGGGGGCGGGTCCTACAATGAGCAGTTCTTC
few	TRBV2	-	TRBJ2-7	CASSEQRAYYEQYF	TGTGCCAGCAGTGAGCAGCGGGCATACTACGAGCAGTACTTC
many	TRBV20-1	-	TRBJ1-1	CSARFDEGPAEAFF	TGCAGTGCTAGATTCGACGAGGGGCCTGCTGAAGCTTTCTTT
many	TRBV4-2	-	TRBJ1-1	CASSQGQLKVYPTEAFF	TGTGCCAGCAGCCAAGGTCAGCTCAAGGTTTACCCCACTGAAGCTTTCTTT
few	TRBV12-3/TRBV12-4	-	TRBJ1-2	CASRPSENYGYTF	TGTGCCAGCAGACCCTCGGAGAACTATGGCTACACCTTC
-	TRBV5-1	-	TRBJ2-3	CASSLENLSTQYF	TGCGCCAGCAGCCTGGAGAATTTAAGTACGCAGTATTTT
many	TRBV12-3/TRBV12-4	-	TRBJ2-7	CASSLEVYYEQYF	TGTGCCAGCAGTTTAGAAGTGTACTACGAGCAGTACTTC
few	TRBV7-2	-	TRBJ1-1	CASSLEGGGEGTEAFF	TGTGCCAGCAGCTTAGAAGGTGGGGGAGAAGGCACTGAAGCTTTCTTT
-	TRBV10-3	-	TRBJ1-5	CAISASTDGNQPQHF	TGTGCCATCAGTGCATCCACGGACGGCAATCAGCCCCAGCATTTT
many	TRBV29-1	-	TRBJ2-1	CSVGASRGVRNEQFF	TGCAGCGTTGGGGCTAGCCGGGGTGTTCGTAATGAGCAGTTCTTC
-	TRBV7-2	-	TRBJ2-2	CASSLVTGLANTGELFF	TGTGCCAGCAGCTTAGTCACAGGCCTCGCGAACACCGGGGAGCTGTTTTTT
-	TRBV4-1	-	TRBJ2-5	CASRLGQGLAGSQETQYF	TGCGCCAGCAGACTCGGACAGGGGCTAGCGGGGTCACAAGAGACCCAGTACTTC
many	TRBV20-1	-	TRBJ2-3	CSARIQSTDTQYF	TGCAGTGCTAGGATACAAAGCACAGATACGCAGTATTTT
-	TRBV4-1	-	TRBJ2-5	CASSQDTYQETQYF	TGCGCCAGCAGCCAAGATACCTACCAAGAGACCCAGTACTTC
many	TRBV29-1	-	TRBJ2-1	CSVEVDNYNEQFF	TGCAGCGTTGAGGTGGACAACTACAATGAGCAGTTCTTC
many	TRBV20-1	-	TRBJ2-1	CSALRGRGQFF	TGCAGTGCTCTTAGGGGCCGTGGACAGTTCTTC
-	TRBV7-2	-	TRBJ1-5	CASSLEDGRQPQHF	TGTGCCAGCAGCTTAGAGGATGGGAGGCAGCCCCAGCATTTT
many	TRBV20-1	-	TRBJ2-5	CSAREKRIRGETQYF	TGCAGTGCTAGAGAGAAGAGGATTCGTGGTGAGACCCAGTACTTC
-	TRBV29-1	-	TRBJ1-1	CSVDPERVGTEAFF	TGCAGCGTTGACCCGGAAAGGGTTGGAACTGAAGCTTTCTTT
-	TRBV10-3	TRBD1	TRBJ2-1	CARGQGPDEQFF	TGTGCCAGAGGACAGGGTCCCGACGAGCAGTTCTTC
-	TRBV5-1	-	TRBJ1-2	CASSPEGRRDYGYTF	TGCGCCAGCAGCCCGGAGGGCCGCAGGGACTATGGCTACACCTTC
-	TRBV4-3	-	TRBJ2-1	CASSQETHYNEQFF	TGCGCCAGCAGCCAAGAAACACACTACAATGAGCAGTTCTTC
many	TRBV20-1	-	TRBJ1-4	CSARIGSGRSNEKLFF	TGCAGTGCTAGAATCGGTTCAGGACGATCTAATGAAAAACTGTTTTTT
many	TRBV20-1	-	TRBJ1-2	CSARRFNERGAEGYTF	TGCAGTGCTAGAAGGTTTAACGAGAGAGGGGCGGAGGGCTACACCTTC
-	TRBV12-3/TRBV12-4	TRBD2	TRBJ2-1	CASSGLAGGQEQFF	TGTGCCAGCAGTGGACTAGCGGGGGGGCAGGAGCAGTTCTTC
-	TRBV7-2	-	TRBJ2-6	CASSHVGGTGANVLTF	TGTGCCAGCAGCCACGTCGGGGGTACTGGGGCCAACGTCCTGACTTTC
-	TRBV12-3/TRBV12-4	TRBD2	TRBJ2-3	CASSTSGRSTDTQYF	TGTGCCAGCAGCACTAGCGGAAGAAGCACAGATACGCAGTATTTT
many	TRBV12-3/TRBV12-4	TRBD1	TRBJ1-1	CASSPDRVTEAFF	TGTGCCAGCAGTCCGGACAGGGTCACTGAAGCTTTCTTT
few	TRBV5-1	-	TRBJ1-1	CASSLDSPGVGAFF	TGCGCCAGCAGCTTGGATTCCCCAGGGGTCGGAGCTTTCTTT
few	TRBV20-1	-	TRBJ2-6	CSAPQSGANVLTF	TGCAGTGCGCCGCAGTCTGGGGCCAACGTCCTGACTTTC
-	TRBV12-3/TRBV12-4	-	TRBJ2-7	CASSSHGGPSYEQYF	TGTGCCAGCAGTTCCCACGGGGGCCCCTCCTACGAGCAGTACTTC